This T cell receptor beta chain is drawn from a study of breast tumors, draining lymph nodes, adjacent tissues. Axillary draining lymph nodes of breast cancer patients supplied the node samples. About this clonotype: Antigen unknown.

Study observations and caveats: The data were judged consistent with most tumor T cells coming from lymph node and expanding in tumor.

Germline values: CDR1 SGHTA, CDR2 FQGTGA. Trimming cost V 5 bases and J 5 bases; bases outside gene matches: 14. The CDR3 length is 18 residues. TCRdb reprocessed the multiplex PCR reads via MiXCR and lists one record per CDR3 protein. The data show over 100,000 distinct CDR3 sequences, with around 20% seen just once and roughly 2.6% held by the top ten. V and J are TRBV7-3 and TRBJ2-3; TRBD2 matches 12 bases. Input material: axillary lymph node tissue. This TCR derives from a female donor with breast cancer. Some clones in this sample may be carry-over from other donors' samples. CDR3 sequence: CASSPIALAGGPGDTQYF. The CDR3 bases are TGTGCCAGCAGCCCCATTGCTCTAGCGGGAGGGCCGGGAGATACGCAGTATTTT.